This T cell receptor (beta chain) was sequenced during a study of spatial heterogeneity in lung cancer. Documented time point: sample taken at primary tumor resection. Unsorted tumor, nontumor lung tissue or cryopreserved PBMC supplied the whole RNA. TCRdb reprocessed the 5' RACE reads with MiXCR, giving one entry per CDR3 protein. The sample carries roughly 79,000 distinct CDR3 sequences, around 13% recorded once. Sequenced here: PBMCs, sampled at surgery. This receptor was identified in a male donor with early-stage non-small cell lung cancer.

In nucleotides, the CDR3 is TGCGCCAGCAGCTCGGGACAGGGTTCCGATGAGCAGTTCTTC. It encodes CASSSGQGSDEQFF. This rearrangement joins TRBV5-1 to TRBJ2-1; TRBD1 agrees at 9 bases. CDR3 length: 14 residues. V gave up 3 bases and J gave up 8 bases; unmatched junction bases: 6. CDR1 and CDR2 from the germline V gene are SGHRS and YFSETQ.